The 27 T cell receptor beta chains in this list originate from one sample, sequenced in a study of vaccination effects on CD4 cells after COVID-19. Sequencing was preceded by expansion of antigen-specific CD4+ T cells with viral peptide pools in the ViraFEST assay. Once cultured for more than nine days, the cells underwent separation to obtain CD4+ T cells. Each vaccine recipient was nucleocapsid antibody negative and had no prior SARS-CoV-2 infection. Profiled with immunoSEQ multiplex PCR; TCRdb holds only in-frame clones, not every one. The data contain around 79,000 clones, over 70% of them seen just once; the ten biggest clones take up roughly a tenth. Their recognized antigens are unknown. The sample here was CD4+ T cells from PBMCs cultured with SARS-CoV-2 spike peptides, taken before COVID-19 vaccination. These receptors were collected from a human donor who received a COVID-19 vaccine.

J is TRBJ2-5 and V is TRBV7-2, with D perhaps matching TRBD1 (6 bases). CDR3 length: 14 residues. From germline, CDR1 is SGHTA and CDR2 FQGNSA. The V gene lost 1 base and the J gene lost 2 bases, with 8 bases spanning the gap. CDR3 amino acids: CASSLVDRQETQYF. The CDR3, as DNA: TGTGCCAGCAGCTTAGTGGACAGACAAGAGACCCAGTACTTC.

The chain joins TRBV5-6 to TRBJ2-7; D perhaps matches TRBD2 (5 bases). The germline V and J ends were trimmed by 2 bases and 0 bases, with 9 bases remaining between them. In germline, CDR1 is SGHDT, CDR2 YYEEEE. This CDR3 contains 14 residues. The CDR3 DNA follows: TGTGCCAGCAGCTTTCGGACTGTCTCCTACGAGCAGTACGTC. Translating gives CASSFRTVSYEQYV.

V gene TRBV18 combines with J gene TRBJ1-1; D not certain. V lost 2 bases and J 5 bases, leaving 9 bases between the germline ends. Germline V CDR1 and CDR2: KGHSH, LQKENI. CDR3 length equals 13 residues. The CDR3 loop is CASSPAIGTEAFF. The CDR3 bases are TGTGCCAGCTCACCAGCCATAGGAACTGAAGCTTTCTTT.

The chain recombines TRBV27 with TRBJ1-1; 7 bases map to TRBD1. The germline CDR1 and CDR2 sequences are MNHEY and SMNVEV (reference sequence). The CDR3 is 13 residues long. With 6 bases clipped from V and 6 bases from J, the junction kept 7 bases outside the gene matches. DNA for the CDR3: TGTGCCAGCAGCCGGACAGGCCGCCCTGAAGCTTTCTTT. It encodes CASSRTGRPEAFF.

CDR3 DNA: TGTGCCAGCAGTAGGACAGGGGGCTATGATACGCAGTATTTT. It codes for CASSRTGGYDTQYF. The chain has TRBV27 and TRBJ2-3; TRBD1 matches at 11 bases. Germline values: CDR1 MNHEY, CDR2 SMNVEV (reference sequence). The CDR3 loop spans 14 amino acids. J was trimmed by 6 bases and V by 5 bases; bases with no gene match: 4.

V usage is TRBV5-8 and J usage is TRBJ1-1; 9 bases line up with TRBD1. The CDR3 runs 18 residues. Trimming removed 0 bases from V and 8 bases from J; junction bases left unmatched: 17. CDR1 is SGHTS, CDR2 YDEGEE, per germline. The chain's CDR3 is CASSLGDVGQGVGAEAFF. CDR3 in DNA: TGTGCCAGCAGCTTGGGCGACGTGGGACAGGGAGTCGGTGCGGAAGCTTTCTTT. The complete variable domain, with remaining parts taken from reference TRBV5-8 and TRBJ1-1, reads EAGVTQSPTHLIKTRGQQATLRCSPISGHTSVYWYQQALGLGLQFLLWYDEGEERNRGNFPPRFSGRQFPNYSSELNVNALELEDSALYLCASSLGDVGQGVGAEAFFGQGTRLTVV.

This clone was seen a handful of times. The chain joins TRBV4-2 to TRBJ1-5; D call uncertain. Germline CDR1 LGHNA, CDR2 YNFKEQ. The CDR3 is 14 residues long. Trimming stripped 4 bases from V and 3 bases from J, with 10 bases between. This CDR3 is CASSRNTDNQPQHF. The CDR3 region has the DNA TGTGCCAGCAGCCGCAACACCGACAATCAGCCCCAGCATTTT.

In DNA, the CDR3 is TGTGCCAGCAGCAAATGGGCCCATATGACGGATAACTATGGCTACACCTTC. Translation gives CASSKWAHMTDNYGYTF. The chain uses TRBV21-1 and TRBJ1-2; the table's D call TRBD1 went unverified against the DNA. TRBV21-1 is classified as a pseudogene. This CDR3 has 17 residues.

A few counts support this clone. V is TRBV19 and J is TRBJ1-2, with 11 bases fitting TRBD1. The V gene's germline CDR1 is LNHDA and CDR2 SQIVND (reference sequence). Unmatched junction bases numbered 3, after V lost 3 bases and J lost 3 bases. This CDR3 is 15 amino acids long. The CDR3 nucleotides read TGTGCCAGTAGTATCGGGACAGGGGGGCACTATGGCTACACCTTC. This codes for CASSIGTGGHYGYTF.

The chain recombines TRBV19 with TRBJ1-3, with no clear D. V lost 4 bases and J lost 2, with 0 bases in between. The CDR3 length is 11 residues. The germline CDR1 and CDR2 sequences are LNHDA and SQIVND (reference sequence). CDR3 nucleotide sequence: TGTGCCAGTAGTACTGGAAACACCATATATTTT. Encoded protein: CASSTGNTIYF. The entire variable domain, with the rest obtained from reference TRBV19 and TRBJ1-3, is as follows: DGGITQSPKYLFRKEGQNVTLSCEQNLNHDAMYWYRQDPGQGLRLIYYSQIVNDFQKGDIAEGYSVSREKKESFPLTVTSAQKNPTAFYLCASSTGNTIYFGEGSWLTVV.

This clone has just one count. This CDR3 reads CASSLEYSGNTIYF. The CDR3 nucleotides read TGCGCCAGCAGCTTGGAATACTCTGGAAACACCATATATTTT. The chain recombines TRBV5-1 with TRBJ1-3, with unresolved D. V was clipped by 0 bases and J by 0 bases, with 4 bases between them. CDR3 length: 14 residues. Germline V gene data show CDR1 as SGHRS and CDR2 as YFSETQ.

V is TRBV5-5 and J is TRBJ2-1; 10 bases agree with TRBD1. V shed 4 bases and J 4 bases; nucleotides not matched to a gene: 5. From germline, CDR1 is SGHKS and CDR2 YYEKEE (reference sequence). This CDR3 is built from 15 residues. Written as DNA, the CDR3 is TGTGCCAGCAGCAGCGGGACAGGGGTTTACAATGAGCAGTTCTTC. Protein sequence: CASSSGTGVYNEQFF. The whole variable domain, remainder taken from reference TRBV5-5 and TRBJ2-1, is DAGVTQSPTHLIKTRGQQVTLRCSPISGHKSVSWYQQVLGQGPQFIFQYYEKEERGRGNFPDRFSARQFPNYSSELNVNALLLGDSALYLCASSSGTGVYNEQFFGPGTRLTVL.

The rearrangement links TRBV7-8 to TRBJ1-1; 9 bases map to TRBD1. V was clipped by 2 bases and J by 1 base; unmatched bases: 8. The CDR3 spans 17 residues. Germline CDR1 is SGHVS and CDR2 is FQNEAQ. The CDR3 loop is CASSLRGQGQSNTEAFF. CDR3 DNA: TGTGCCAGCAGCTTACGAGGACAGGGGCAATCGAACACTGAAGCTTTCTTT.

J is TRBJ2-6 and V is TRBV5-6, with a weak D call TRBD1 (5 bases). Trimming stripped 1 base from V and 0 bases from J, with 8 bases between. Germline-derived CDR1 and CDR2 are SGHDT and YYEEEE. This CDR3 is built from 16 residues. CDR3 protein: CASSLLGHSGANVLTF. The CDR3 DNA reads TGTGCCAGCAGCTTGCTAGGACACTCTGGGGCCAACGTCCTGACTTTC.

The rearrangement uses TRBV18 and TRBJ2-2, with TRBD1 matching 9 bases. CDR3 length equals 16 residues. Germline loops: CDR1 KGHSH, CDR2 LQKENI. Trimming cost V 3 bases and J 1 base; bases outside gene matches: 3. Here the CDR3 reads CASSPQTGGNTGELFF. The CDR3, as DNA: TGTGCCAGCTCACCTCAGACAGGGGGGAACACCGGGGAGCTGTTTTTT.

CDR3 sequence: CASSIGRQRAPDTQYF. CDR3 DNA sequence: TGTGCCAGTAGTATAGGGCGGCAAAGGGCTCCAGATACGCAGTATTTT. This chain links TRBV19 with TRBJ2-3, with D unresolved. The germline V gene has CDR1 LNHDA and CDR2 SQIVND (reference sequence). The length of the CDR3 is 16 residues. V lost 1 base to trimming and J lost 4 bases, with 15 bases between them.

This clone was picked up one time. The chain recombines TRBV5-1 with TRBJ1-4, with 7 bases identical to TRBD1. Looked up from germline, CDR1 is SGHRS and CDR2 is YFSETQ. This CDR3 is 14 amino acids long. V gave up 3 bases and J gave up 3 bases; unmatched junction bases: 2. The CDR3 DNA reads TGCGCCAGCAGCTCAGACAGGGCTAATGAAAAACTGTTTTTT. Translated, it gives CASSSDRANEKLFF.

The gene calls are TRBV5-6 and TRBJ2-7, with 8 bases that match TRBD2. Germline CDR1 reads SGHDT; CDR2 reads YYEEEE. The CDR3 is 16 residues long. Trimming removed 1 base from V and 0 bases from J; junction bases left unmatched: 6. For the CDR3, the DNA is TGTGCCAGCAGCTTGTTTGGCGGGGGGAACTCCTACGAGCAGTACGTC. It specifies CASSLFGGGNSYEQYV.

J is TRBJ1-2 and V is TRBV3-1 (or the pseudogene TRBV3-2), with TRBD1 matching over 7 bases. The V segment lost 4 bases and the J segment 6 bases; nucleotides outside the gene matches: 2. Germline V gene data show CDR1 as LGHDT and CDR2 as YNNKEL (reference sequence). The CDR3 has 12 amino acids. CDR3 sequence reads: CASSRGTDGYTF. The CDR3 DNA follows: TGTGCCAGCAGCCGTGGGACAGATGGCTACACCTTC.

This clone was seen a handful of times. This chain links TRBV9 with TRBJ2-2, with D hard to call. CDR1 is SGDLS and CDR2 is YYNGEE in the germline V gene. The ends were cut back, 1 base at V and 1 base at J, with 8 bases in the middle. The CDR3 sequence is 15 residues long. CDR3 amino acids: CASSVSPGNTGELFF. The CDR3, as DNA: TGTGCCAGCAGCGTAAGTCCGGGGAACACCGGGGAGCTGTTTTTT.

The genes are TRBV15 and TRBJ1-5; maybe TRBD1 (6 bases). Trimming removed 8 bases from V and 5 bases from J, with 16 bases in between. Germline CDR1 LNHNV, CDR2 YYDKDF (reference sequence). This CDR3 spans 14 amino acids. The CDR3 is CATADSPSYQPQHF. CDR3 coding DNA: TGTGCCACCGCGGACAGCCCAAGCTATCAGCCCCAGCATTTT.

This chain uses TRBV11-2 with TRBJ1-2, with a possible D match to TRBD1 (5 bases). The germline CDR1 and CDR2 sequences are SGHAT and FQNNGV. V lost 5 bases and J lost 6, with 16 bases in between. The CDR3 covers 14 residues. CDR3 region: CASSRFGALDGYTF. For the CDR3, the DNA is TGTGCCAGCAGCCGCTTTGGGGCCCTAGATGGCTACACCTTC.

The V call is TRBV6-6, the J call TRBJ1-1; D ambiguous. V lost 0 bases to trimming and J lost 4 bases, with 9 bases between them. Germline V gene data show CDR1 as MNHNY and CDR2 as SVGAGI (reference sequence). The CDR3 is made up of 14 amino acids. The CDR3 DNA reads TGTGCCAGCAGTTACTCCCGGGGAGTCACTGAAGCTTTCTTT. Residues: CASSYSRGVTEAFF.

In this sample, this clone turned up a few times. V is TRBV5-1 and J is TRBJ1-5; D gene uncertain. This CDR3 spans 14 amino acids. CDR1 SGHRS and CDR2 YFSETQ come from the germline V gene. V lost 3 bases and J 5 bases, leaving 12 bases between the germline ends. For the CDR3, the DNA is TGCGCCAGCAGCTCCGGGAATGAGGATCAGCCCCAGCATTTT. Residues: CASSSGNEDQPQHF.

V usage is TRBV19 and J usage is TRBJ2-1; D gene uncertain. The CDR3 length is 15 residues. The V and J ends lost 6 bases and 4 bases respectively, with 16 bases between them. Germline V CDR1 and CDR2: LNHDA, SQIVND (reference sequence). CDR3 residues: CASSPLAEIYNEQFF. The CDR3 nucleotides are TGTGCCAGTAGCCCCTTGGCGGAAATATACAATGAGCAGTTCTTC. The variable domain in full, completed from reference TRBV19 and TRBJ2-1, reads DGGITQSPKYLFRKEGQNVTLSCEQNLNHDAMYWYRQDPGQGLRLIYYSQIVNDFQKGDIAEGYSVSREKKESFPLTVTSAQKNPTAFYLCASSPLAEIYNEQFFGPGTRLTVL.

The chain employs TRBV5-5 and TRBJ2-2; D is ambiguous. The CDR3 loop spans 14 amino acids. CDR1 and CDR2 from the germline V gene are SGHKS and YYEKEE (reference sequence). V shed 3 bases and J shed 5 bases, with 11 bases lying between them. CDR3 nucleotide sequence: TGTGCCAGCAGCTCTGTTCTATCGACCGGGGAGCTGTTTTTT. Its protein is CASSSVLSTGELFF.

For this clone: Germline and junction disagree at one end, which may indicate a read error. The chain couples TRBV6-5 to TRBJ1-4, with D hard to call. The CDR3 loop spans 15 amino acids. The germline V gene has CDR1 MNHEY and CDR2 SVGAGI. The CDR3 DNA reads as TGTGCCAGCAGTCTGGCGGGTAGAACTTATGAAAAACTGTTTTTT. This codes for CASSLAGRTYEKLFF.